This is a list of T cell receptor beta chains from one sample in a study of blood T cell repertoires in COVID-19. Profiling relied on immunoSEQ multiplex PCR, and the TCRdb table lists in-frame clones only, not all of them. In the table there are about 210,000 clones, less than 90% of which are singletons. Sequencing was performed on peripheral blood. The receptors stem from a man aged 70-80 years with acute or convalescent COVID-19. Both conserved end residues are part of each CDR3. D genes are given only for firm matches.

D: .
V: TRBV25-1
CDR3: CASTPSANTEAFF

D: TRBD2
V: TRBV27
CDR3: CASRLEVGGRYEQYF

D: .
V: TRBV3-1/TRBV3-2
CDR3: CASSQTKPGYNEQFF

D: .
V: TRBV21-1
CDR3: CASTVGRGGNTEAFF

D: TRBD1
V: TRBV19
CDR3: CASSPGQGANSGYTF

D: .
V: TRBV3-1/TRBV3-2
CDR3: CASSQVGSGANVLTF

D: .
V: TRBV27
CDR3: CASSPDRSRQPQHF

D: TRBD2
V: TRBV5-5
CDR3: CASSSHASGRGNNEQFF

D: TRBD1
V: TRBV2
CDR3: CASSRDRGYNEQFF

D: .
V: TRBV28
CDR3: CASSWQDMGYTF

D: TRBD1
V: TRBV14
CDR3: CASSLGQGIEAKNIQYF

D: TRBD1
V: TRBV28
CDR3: CASSFRTGEAFF

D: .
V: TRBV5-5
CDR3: CASSLSRRTRDEQYF

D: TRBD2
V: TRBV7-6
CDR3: CASSLERLAGADEQYF

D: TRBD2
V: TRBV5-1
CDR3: CASSLATKLAGGYEQYF

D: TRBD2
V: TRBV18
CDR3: CASSPGLAGVEVNSEQFF

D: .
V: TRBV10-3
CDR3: CAINSGGAYEQYF

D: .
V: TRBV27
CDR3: CASSLGQGGYGYTF

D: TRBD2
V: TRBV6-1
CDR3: CASSEYAGGFISGANVLTF

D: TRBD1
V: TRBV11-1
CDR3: CASSLSLSGQGEAFF

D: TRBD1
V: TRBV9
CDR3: CASSVGTGEYGYTF

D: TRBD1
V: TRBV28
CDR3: CASSFPLLGQGEYEQYF

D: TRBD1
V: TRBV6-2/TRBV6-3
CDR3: CASSYPGQGTAETQYF

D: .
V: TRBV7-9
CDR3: CASSQNGGLGQPQHF

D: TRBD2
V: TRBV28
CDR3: CASGRGGSNEQFF

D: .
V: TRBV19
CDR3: CASSPQRHLREKLFF

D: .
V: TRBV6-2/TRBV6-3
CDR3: CASSPLSYEQYF

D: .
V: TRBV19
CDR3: CASSNRVETQYF

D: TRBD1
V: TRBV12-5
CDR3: CASGLGQGALETQYF

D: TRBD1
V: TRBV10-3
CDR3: CAISGGGRTGNYGYTF

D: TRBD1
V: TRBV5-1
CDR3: CASSSRDRRFSGELFF

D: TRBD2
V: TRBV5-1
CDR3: CASSNTPGLASTDTQYF

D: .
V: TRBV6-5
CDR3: CASSVHRTGELFF

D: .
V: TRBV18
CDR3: CASSPGTRSTELFF

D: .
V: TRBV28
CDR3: CASSLTAYEQYF

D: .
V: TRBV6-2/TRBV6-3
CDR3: CASSQISVNQPQHF

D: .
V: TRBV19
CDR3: CASSIVLAWSGPQHF

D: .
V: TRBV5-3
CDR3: CARIASAPGPRNNNEQFF

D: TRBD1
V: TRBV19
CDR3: CASSPLQGIDFKSIQYF

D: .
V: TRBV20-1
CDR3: CIAQDVDTQYF

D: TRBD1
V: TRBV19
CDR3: CASSIVRTGGNEKLFF

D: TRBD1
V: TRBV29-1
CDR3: CSGHRGQETQYF

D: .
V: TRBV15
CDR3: CATSSTSTGNTIYF

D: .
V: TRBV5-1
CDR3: CASSRQNTGELFF

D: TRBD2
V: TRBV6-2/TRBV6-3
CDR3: CASSFAGEADEQFF

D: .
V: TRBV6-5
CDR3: CASSRGGEQPQHF

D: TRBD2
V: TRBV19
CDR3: CASGERGTSGSSYEQYF

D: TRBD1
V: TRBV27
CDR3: CASWPGTGGIGDQETQYF

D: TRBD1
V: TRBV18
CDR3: CASSPWTGESGNTIYF

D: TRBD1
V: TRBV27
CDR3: CASRPGQGKNIQYF

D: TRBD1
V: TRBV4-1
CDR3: CASSLEHFGTENYGYTF

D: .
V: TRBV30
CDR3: CAWSRPGLRKPQHF

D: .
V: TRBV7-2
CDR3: CASSLLGGLTYEQYF

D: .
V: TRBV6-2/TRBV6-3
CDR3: CASSYLRVNTEAFF

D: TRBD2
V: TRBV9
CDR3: CASSDQRAGAYNEQFF

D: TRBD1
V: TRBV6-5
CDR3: CASSYGTGGTEAFF

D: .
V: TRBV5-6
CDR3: CASSLGRAWETQYF

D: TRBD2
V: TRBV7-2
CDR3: CASMPQAGVNYNEQFF

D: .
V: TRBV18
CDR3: CASSSGGAPIYGYTF

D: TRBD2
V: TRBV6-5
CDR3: CASQPSGANTGELFF